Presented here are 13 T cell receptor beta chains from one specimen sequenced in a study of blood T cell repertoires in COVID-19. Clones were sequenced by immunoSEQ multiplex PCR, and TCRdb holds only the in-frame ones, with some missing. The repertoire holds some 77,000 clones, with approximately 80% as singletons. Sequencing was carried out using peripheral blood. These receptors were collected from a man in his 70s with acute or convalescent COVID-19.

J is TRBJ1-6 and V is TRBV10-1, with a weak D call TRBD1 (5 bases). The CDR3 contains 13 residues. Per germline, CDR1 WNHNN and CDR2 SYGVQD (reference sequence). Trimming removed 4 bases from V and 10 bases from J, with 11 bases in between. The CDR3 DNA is TGCGCCAGCAGTGCATTTGCAGGGTCACCCCTCCACTTT. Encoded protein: CASSAFAGSPLHF.

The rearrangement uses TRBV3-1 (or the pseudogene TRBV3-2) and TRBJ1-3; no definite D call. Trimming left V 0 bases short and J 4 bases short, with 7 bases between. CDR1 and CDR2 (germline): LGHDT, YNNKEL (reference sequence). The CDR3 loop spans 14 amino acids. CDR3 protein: CASSQERQGNTIYF. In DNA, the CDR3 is TGTGCCAGCAGCCAAGAGAGGCAGGGAAACACCATATATTTT.

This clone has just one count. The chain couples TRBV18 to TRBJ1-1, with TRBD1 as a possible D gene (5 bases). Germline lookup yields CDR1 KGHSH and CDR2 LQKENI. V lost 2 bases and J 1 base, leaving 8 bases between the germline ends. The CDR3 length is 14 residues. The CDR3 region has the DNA TGTGCCAGCTCACCAAATCAGGGGAACACTGAAGCTTTCTTT. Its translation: CASSPNQGNTEAFF.

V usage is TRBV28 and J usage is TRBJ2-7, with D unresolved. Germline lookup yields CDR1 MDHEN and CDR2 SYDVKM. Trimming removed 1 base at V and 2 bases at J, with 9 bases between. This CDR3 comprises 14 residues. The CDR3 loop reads CASSLLGNTYEQYF. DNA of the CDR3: TGTGCCAGCAGTTTATTGGGCAACACCTACGAGCAGTACTTC. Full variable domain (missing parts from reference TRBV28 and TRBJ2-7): DVKVTQSSRYLVKRTGEKVFLECVQDMDHENMFWYRQDPGLGLRLIYFSYDVKMKEKGDIPEGYSVSREKKERFSLILESASTNQTSMYLCASSLLGNTYEQYFGPGTRLTVT.

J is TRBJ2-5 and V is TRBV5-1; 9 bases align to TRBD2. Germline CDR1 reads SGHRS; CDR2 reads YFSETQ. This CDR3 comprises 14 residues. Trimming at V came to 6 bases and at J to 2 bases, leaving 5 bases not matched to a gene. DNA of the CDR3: TGCGCCAGCACGATGAGCGGGAGGCAAGAGACCCAGTACTTC. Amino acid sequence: CASTMSGRQETQYF.

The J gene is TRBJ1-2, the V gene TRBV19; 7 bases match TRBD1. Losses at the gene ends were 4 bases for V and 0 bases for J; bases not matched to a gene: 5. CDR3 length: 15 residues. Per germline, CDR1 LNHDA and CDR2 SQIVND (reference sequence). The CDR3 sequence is CASSRQGRANYGYTF. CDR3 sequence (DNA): TGTGCCAGTAGTAGACAGGGTCGGGCTAACTATGGCTACACCTTC.

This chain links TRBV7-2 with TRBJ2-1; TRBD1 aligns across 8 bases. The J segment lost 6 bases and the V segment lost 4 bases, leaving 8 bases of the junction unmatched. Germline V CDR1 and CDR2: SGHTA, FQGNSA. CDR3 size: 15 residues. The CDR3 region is CASSSGQDSGNEQFF. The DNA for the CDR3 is TGTGCCAGCAGCTCGGGACAGGACTCGGGCAATGAGCAGTTCTTC.

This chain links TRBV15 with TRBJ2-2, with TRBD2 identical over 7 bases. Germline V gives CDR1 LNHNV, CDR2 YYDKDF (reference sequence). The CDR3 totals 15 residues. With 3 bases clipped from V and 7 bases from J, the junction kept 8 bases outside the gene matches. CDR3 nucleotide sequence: TGTGCCACCAGCAGCGCGGTCCGGGGGGACGGGGAGCTGTTTTTT. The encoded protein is CATSSAVRGDGELFF.

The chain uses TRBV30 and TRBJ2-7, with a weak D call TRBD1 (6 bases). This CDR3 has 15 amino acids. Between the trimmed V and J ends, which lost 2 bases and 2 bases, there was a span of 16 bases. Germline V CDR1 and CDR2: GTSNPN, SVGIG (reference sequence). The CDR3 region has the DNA TGTGCCTGGAGTTCGTTGTTGGACAGAGCCTACGAGCAGTACTTC. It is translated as CAWSSLLDRAYEQYF. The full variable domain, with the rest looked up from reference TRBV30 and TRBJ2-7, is SQTIHQWPATLVQPVGSPLSLECTVEGTSNPNLYWYRQAAGRGLQLLFYSVGIGQISSEVPQNLSASRPQDRQFILSSKKLLLSDSGFYLCAWSSLLDRAYEQYFGPGTRLTVT.

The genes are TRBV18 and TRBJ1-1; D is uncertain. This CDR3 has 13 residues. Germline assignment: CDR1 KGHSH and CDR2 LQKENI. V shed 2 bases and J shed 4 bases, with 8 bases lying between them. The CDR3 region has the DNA TGTGCCAGCTCACCATCTGGGAGCACTGAAGCTTTCTTT. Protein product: CASSPSGSTEAFF.

The CDR3 DNA reads TGTGCCAGCAGCTTAGTGAAAGATTCGGAGAGAACCTTC. Protein sequence: CASSLVKDSERTF. V gene TRBV11-3 combines with J gene TRBJ1-2, with D hard to call. Germline loops: CDR1 SGHNT, CDR2 YENEEA. The CDR3 is made up of 13 amino acids. V was pared by 1 base and J by 14 bases, with 17 bases between.

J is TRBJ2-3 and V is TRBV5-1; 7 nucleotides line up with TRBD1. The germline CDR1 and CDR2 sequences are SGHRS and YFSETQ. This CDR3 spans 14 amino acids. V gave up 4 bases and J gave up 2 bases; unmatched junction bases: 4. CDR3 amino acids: CASSGGQNTDTQYF. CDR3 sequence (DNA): TGCGCCAGCAGCGGGGGACAGAACACAGATACGCAGTATTTT.

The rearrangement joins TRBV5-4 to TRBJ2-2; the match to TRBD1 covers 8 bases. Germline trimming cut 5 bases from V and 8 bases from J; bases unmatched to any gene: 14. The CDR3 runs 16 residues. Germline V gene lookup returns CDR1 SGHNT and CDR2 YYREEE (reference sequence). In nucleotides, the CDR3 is TGTGCCAGCAGGACGGACAGGGTCAACACCGTGGGGGAGCTGTTTTTT. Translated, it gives CASRTDRVNTVGELFF.